The TCR beta chain described here comes from a study of blood T cell repertoires in COVID-19. Study-wide context: T cells, B-cell-depleted T cells, or PBMCs provided the cDNA or gDNA that served as material.

In Seattle, patients joined the study during active infection and were tracked longitudinally. In the authors' methods: By means of reference gene primer amplification, nucleated cell counts were estimated. Profiled with immunoSEQ multiplex PCR; TCRdb holds only in-frame clones, not every one. That table supplies the V and J calls and clone size; D and trimming were determined from the DNA. This table holds under 250,000 clones, 92% found once. This clone was detected only once. Specimen: peripheral blood. This clonotype was obtained from a man between 60 and 75 years old with COVID-19, enrolled during active disease.

CDR3 amino acids: CASSRGRLGDYGYTF. DNA for the CDR3: TGTGCCAGCAGCCGTGGAAGGTTGGGAGACTATGGCTACACCTTC. The rearrangement uses TRBV5-6 and TRBJ1-2; no reliable D call. The CDR3 has 15 amino acids. The germline V gene encodes CDR1 SGHDT and CDR2 YYEEEE. V lost 4 bases and J 3 bases, leaving 16 bases between the germline ends.